The subject of this entry is one T cell receptor (beta chain). This record belongs to a study of T cells of healthy individuals. TCRdb used MiXCR to reprocess the 5' RACE reads, holding one entry per CDR3 protein. The sample lists around 83,000 distinct CDR3 sequences; more than 4.5% were seen once. The germline V gene encodes CDR1 MDHEN and CDR2 SYDVKM. This CDR3 spans 13 amino acids. V was cut by 7 bases and J by 7 bases, with 14 bases left in between. The chain carries TRBV28 and TRBJ1-5; D is perhaps TRBD1 (5 bases). The TCR comes from a female donor in good health. CDR3 DNA: TGTGCCAGCAAAGACAGTCGCCGACAGCCCCAGCATTTT. This translates into CASKDSRRQPQHF.